This record covers a single T cell receptor (beta chain). The record originates from a study of blood T cell repertoires in COVID-19. The overall study: Sample material is recorded as cDNA or gDNA derived from T cells, B-cell-depleted T cells, or PBMCs.

Some clones are missing from TCRdb's copy, which holds only in-frame ones; the method was immunoSEQ multiplex PCR. Among roughly 200,000 clones listed, around 84% were seen once. Germline V gives CDR1 SGHVS, CDR2 FQNEAQ. The trim removed 7 bases at V and 1 base at J, leaving 5 bases unmatched. The CDR3 extends over 15 amino acids. Material for sequencing was peripheral blood. The origin of this receptor is a man aged 55 to 70 with acute or convalescent COVID-19. The rearrangement uses TRBV7-8 and TRBJ2-5; 11 bases line up with TRBD2. CDR3 loop: CASTPTSGGQETQYF. The CDR3 DNA reads TGTGCCAGCACCCCTACTAGCGGGGGCCAAGAGACCCAGTACTTC.